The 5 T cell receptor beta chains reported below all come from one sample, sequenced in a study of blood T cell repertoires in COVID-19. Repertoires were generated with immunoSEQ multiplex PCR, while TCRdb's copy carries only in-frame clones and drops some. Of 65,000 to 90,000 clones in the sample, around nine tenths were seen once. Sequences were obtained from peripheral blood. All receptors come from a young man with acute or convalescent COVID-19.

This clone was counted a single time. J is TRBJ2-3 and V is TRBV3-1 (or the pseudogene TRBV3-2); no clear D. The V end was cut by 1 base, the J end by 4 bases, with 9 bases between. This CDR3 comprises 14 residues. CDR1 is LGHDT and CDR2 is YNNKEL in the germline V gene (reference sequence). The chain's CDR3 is CASSQVQLADTQYF. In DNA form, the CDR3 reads TGTGCCAGCAGCCAAGTCCAGTTGGCAGATACGCAGTATTTT.

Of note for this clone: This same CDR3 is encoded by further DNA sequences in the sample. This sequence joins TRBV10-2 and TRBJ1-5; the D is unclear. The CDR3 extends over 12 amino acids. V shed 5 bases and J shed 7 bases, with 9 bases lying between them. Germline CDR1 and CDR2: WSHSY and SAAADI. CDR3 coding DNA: TGCGCCAGCAGTCTCCGCGGGCAGCCCCAGCATTTT. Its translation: CASSLRGQPQHF.

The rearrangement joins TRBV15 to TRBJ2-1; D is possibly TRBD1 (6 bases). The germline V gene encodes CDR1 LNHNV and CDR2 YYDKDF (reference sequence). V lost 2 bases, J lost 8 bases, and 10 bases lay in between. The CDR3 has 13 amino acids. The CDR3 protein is CATSRPGVHEQFF. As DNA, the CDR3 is TGTGCCACCAGCAGACCAGGGGTGCATGAGCAGTTCTTC.

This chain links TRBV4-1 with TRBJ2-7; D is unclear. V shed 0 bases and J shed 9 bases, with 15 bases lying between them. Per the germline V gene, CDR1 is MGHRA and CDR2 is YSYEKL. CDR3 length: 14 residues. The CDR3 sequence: CASSQDLILPGQYF. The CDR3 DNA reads TGCGCCAGCAGCCAAGATTTAATCCTCCCCGGGCAGTACTTC.

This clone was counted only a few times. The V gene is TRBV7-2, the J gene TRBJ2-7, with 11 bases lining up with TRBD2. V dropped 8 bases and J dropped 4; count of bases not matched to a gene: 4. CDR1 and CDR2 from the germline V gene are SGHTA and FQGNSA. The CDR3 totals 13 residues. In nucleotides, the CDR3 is TGTGCCAGCCGCACTAGCGGGAGATACGAGCAGTACTTC. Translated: CASRTSGRYEQYF. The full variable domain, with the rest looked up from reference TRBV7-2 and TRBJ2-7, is GAGVSQSPSNKVTEKGKDVELRCDPISGHTALYWYRQSLGQGLEFLIYFQGNSAPDKSGLPSDRFSAERTGGSVSTLTIQRTQQEDSAVYLCASRTSGRYEQYFGPGTRLTVT.